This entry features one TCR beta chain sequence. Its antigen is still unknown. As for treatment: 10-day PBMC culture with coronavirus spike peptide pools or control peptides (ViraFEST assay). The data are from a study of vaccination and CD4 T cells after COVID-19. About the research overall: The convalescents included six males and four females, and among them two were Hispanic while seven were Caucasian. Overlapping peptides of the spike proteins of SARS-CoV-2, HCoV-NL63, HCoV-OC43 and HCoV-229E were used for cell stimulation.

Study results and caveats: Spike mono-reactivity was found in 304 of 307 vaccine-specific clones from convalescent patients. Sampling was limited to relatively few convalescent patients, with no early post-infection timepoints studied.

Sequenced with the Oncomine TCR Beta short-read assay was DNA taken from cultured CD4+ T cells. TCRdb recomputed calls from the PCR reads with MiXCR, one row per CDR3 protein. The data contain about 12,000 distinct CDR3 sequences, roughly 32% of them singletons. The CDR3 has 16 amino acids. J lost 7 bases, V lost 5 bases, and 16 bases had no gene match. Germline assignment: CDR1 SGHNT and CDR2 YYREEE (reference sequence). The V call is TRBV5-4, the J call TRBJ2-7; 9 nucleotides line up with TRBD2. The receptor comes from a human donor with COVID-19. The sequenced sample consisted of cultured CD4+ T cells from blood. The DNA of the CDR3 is TGTGCCAGCAGGGCGGGAGGGGCGCAAACCGCCAATGAGCAGTACTTC. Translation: CASRAGGAQTANEQYF.